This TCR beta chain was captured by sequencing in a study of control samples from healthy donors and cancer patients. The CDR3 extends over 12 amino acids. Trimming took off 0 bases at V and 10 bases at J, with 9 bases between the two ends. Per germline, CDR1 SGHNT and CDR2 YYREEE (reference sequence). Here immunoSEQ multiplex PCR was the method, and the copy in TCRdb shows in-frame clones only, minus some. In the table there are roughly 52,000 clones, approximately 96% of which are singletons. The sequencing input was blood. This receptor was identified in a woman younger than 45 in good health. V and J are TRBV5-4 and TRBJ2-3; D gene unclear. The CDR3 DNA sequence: TGTGCCAGCAGCTTGGATTGGGCTGCGCAGTATTTT. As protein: CASSLDWAAQYF. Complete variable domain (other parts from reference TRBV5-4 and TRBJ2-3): ETGVTQSPTHLIKTRGQQVTLRCSSQSGHNTVSWYQQALGQGPQFIFQYYREEENGRGNFPPRFSGLQFPNYSSELNVNALELDDSALYLCASSLDWAAQYFGPGTRLTVL.